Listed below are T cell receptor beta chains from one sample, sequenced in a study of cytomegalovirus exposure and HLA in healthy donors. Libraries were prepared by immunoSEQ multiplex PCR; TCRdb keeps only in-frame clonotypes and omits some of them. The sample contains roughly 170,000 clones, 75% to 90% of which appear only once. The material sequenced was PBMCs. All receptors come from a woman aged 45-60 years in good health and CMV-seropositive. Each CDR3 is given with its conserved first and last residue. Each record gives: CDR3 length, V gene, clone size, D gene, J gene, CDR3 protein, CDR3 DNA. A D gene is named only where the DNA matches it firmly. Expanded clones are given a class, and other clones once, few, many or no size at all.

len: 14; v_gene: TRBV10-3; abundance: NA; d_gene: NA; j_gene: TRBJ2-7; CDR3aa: CAITTSGSSYEQYF; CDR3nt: TGTGCCATCACTACATCGGGGAGCTCCTACGAGCAGTACTTC
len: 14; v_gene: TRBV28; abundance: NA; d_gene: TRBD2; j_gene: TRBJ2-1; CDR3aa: CASVGEREGNEQFF; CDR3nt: TGTGCCAGCGTGGGGGAGCGGGAGGGGAATGAGCAGTTCTTC
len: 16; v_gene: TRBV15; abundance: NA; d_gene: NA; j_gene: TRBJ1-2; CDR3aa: CATSRDTRSLFDGYTF; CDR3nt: TGTGCCACCAGCAGAGATACTAGGAGCCTCTTCGATGGCTACACCTTC
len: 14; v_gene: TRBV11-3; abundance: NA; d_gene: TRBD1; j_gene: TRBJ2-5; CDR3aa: CASSPGQGQETQYF; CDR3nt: TGTGCCAGCAGTCCGGGACAGGGACAAGAGACCCAGTACTTC
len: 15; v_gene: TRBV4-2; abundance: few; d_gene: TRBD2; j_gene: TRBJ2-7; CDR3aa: CASSRLAGEGYEQYF; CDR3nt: TGTGCCAGCAGTCGACTAGCGGGAGAGGGGTACGAGCAGTACTTC
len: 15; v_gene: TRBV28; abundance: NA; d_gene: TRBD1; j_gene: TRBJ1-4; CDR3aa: CASSDTGGTNEKLFF; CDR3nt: TGTGCCAGCAGTGATACAGGGGGCACTAATGAAAAACTGTTTTTT
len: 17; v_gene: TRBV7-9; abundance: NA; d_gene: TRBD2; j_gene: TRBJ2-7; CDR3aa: CASSLPGGRTLTYEQYF; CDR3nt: TGTGCCAGCAGCCTACCGGGGGGGCGGACGTTGACCTACGAGCAGTACTTC
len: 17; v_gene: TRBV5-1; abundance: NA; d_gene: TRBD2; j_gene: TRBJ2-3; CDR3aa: CASSLDTSGISTDTQYF; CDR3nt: TGCGCCAGCAGCTTGGATACTAGCGGGATATCCACAGATACGCAGTATTTT
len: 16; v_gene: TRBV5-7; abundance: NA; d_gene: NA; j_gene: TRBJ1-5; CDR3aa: CASSFSGGLGNQPQHF; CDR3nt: TGTGCCAGCAGCTTTTCGGGGGGCTTGGGCAATCAGCCCCAGCATTTT
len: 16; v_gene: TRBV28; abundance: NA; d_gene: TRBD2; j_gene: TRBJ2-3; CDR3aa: CASVGFVAGDADTQYF; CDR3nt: TGTGCCAGCGTTGGTTTTGTGGCGGGAGACGCAGATACGCAGTATTTT
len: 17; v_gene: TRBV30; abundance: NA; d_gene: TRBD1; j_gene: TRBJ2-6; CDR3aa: CAWSDWTGASGANVLTF; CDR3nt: TGTGCCTGGAGTGATTGGACAGGTGCCTCTGGGGCCAACGTCCTGACTTTC
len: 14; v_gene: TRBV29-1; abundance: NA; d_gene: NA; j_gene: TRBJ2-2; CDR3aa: CSVDRPGWTGELFF; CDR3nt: TGCAGCGTTGACCGGCCAGGGTGGACCGGGGAGCTGTTTTTT
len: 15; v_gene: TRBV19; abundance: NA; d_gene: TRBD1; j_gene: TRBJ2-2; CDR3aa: CASSIARDRPRELFF; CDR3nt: TGTGCCAGTAGTATAGCGCGGGACAGGCCTAGGGAGCTGTTTTTT
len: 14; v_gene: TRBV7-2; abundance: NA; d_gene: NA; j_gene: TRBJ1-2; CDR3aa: CASSWQGKVYGYTF; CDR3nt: TGTGCCAGCAGCTGGCAGGGAAAGGTCTATGGCTACACCTTC
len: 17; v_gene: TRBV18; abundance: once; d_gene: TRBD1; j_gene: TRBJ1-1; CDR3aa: CASSPYLTTGEDTEAFF; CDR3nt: TGTGCCAGCTCACCTTACCTCACGACAGGGGAGGACACTGAAGCTTTCTTT
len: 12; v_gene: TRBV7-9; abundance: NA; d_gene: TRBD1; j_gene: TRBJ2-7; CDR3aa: CASSFGRRDRFF; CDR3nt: TGTGCCAGCAGCTTCGGGCGAAGGGACAGGTTCTTC
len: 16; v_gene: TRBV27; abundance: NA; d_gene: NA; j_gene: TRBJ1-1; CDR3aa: CASFSGKFGSGTEAFF; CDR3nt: TGTGCCAGCTTCTCCGGAAAGTTCGGGTCGGGGACTGAAGCTTTCTTT
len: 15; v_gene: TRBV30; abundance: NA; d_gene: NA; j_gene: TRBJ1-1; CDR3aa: CAWSVQRWRSTEAFF; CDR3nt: TGTGCCTGGAGTGTACAAAGGTGGAGAAGCACTGAAGCTTTCTTT
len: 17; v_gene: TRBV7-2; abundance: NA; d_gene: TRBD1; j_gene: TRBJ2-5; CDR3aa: CASSFPPDRPIGETQYF; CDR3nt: TGTGCCAGCAGCTTCCCCCCGGACAGGCCAATCGGAGAGACCCAGTACTTC
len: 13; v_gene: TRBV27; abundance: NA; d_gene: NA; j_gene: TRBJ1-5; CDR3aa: CASSLRGNQPQHF; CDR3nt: TGTGCCAGCAGTTTACGAGGGAATCAGCCCCAGCATTTT
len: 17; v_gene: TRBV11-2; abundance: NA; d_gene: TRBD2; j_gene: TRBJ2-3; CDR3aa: CASSLRLAGGPGDTQYF; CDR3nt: TGTGCCAGCAGCTTACGACTAGCGGGGGGCCCCGGGGATACGCAGTATTTT